Described below is a single TCR beta chain sequence and its context. It lacks a known antigen. Base qualities are missing; no much larger clone stands one base away. In Seattle, one collaborating source enrolled patients while the infection was active and tracked those patients longitudinally over the course of disease. Collaborating institutions collected whole blood in K2EDTA tubes following their own protocols. For TCRbeta analysis, collaborator samples were shipped as frozen whole blood, as isolated PBMCs, or as DNA extracted from either sample type. This record belongs to a study of blood T cell repertoires in COVID-19 (dated by TCRdb to about 2020). Concerning the study at large: The collaborator samples originated in the United States, Italy and Spain and spanned the acute and convalescent phases of COVID-19. Nearly every sample came with metadata listing a de-identified subject ID, COVID-19 status, age in years and sex. Where available, HLA class I and class II types were obtained from metadata supplied by the sample provider rather than from assay-based typing. The material from the prospective study consisted of cDNA or gDNA derived from T cells, B-cell-depleted T cells, or PBMCs. The repertoires were released in a freely available public database meant as a resource for research on the immune response to SARS-CoV-2. The dataset comprised deeply sampled blood TCRbeta repertoires from subjects exposed to, actively infected with, or recovered from COVID-19. The samples were drawn from the first 160 participants of the ongoing ImmuneRACE study and from some 1,300 subjects provided by 6 global collaborators.

TCRbeta CDR3 regions were amplified from genomic DNA by means of the immunoSEQ Assay, a bias-controlled multiplex PCR. The original pipeline was this. The number of nucleated cells in each sample was estimated from the amplification of reference gene primers within the assay. Sequence reads were collapsed and filtered to measure the absolute abundance of every unique TCRbeta CDR3 rearrangement. Productive Simpson clonality was computed per sample as the square root of Simpson's diversity index over productive rearrangements. The source is immuneACCESS, and TCRdb retained only in-frame sequences with V and J called. Part of the clones is not carried over; for the studies checked, unresolved V genes explain less than half of this, and the remainder is unexplained. That table gives V, J and clone size, and the DNA gave D and trimming. The sample yields roughly 410,000 clones; 89% were counted once. The leading ten clones occupy about 1.4% of the sample.

Paper-wide results and their limitations: How much clinical and demographic metadata was included differed by source and by participant, and the metadata was provided uncurated.

CDR1 and CDR2, looked up from the germline V gene (reference sequence), are MNHEY and SMNVEV. Spanning cysteine to phenylalanine, the CDR3 consists of 14 amino acids. The DNA shown is the 42-base CDR3, in frame from base 1. V trim: 5 bases; J trim: 8 bases; unmatched bases: 7. The receptor comes from a woman between 40 and 50 years old with COVID-19, enrolled during active disease. The sample taken for sequencing was peripheral blood. The chain links TRBV27 with TRBJ2-1, with 9 central nucleotides matching TRBD2. The nucleotides are TGTGCCAGCAGTAAGATAGCGGGAGAGCATGAGCAGTTCTTC. Translated, it reads CASSKIAGEHEQFF.